Listed here is a single T cell receptor (beta chain). The target antigen is unknown. Nominally healthy donors provided the samples, though records likely missed some immune exposures. The sample belongs to a study of cytomegalovirus exposure and HLA in healthy donors. General study results and limits: Some V segments (TRBV6-2 and TRBV6-3 among them) were excluded as indistinguishable. One cluster of highly shared sequence variants probably arose as a sequencing artifact.

The CDR3 loop spans 15 amino acids. J lost 2 bases, V lost 5 bases, and 4 bases had no gene match. Germline assignment: CDR1 SEHNR and CDR2 FQNEAQ (reference sequence). In the PCR, 60 Vbeta and 13 Jbeta primers were used. Clones were read by immunoSEQ multiplex PCR, and TCRdb kept only the in-frame ones, dropping some. The sample shows 130,000 or so clones, just under 80% of them seen only once. The origin of this receptor is a woman under 30 in good health and CMV-seronegative. The chain links TRBV7-9 to TRBJ1-5; 9 bases map to TRBD1. The specimen was PBMCs. The CDR3 DNA is TGTGCCAGCAGCAAGGGACAGGGAGGCAATCAGCCCCAGCATTTT. Translation: CASSKGQGGNQPQHF.